The rows below give T cell receptor beta chains drawn from one sample of a study of CD8 T cells in Susac syndrome. TCRdb processed the immunoSEQ multiplex PCR reads anew with MiXCR; each CDR3 protein has one entry. The table shows about 180,000 distinct CDR3 sequences, with approximately 96% occurring only once. The material sequenced was CD4+ T cells from PBMCs. Source of these receptors: a human donor with multiple sclerosis. The CDR3 runs from the conserved cysteine through the conserved F or W. The D gene is left open where the match is weak. Size tells how often a clone was seen (once, few, many) or the class of an expanded clone, and some rows leave it out.

J: TRBJ2-1
V: TRBV7-2
size: -
D: TRBD1
DNA: TGTGCCAGCAGCACGACAGGGGGCCACAATGAGCAGTTCTTC
CDR3: CASSTTGGHNEQFF

J: TRBJ1-6
V: TRBV5-6
size: -
D: -
DNA: TGTGCCAGCAGCTGGAGGTTCTCGGATTCACCCCTCCACTTT
CDR3: CASSWRFSDSPLHF

J: TRBJ2-1
V: TRBV6-1
size: -
D: TRBD1
DNA: TGTGCCAGCAGTGCCCACGGACAGGTACGGTCCTACAATGAGCAGTTCTTC
CDR3: CASSAHGQVRSYNEQFF

J: TRBJ2-5
V: TRBV30
size: -
D: TRBD1
DNA: TGTGCCTGGAGTGTACACAGGGGGATAGGGGGGGAGACCCAGTACTTC
CDR3: CAWSVHRGIGGETQYF

J: TRBJ1-2
V: TRBV13
size: -
D: -
DNA: TGTGCCAGCAGCGTTCGAGGTAGTGGCTACACCTTC
CDR3: CASSVRGSGYTF

J: TRBJ1-3
V: TRBV29-1
size: -
D: -
DNA: TGCAGCGTTTCCAGTCGGGACACCATATATTTT
CDR3: CSVSSRDTIYF

J: TRBJ1-2
V: TRBV6-6
size: once
D: TRBD1
DNA: TGTGCCAGCAGTTACTCAGGACAGGGCTATGGCTACACCTTC
CDR3: CASSYSGQGYGYTF

J: TRBJ2-7
V: TRBV27
size: once
D: -
DNA: TGTGCCAGCAGTTCCTCTAGTCTAGGCTCCTACGAGCAGTACTTC
CDR3: CASSSSSLGSYEQYF

J: TRBJ2-2
V: TRBV19
size: -
D: -
DNA: TGTGCCAGTAGGAACATGGGACACCTTAACACCGGGGAGCTGTTTTTT
CDR3: CASRNMGHLNTGELFF

J: TRBJ2-1
V: TRBV20-1
size: -
D: -
DNA: TGCAGTGCTAGGGATATTCGCAATGAGCAGTTCTTC
CDR3: CSARDIRNEQFF

J: TRBJ1-6
V: TRBV5-4
size: -
D: -
DNA: TGTGCCAGCCGTCGAAGGGGGGGGACATCCTATAATTCACCCCTCCACTTT
CDR3: CASRRRGGTSYNSPLHF

J: TRBJ1-5
V: TRBV6-6
size: once
D: -
DNA: TGTGCCAGCAGTTACGACGGGAGATGGAATCAGCCCCAGCATTTT
CDR3: CASSYDGRWNQPQHF

J: TRBJ1-2
V: TRBV29-1
size: once
D: -
DNA: TGCAGCGTTGAACGAAACCCGAAGCCTGGGGGGCTCTACTATGGCTACACCTTC
CDR3: CSVERNPKPGGLYYGYTF

J: TRBJ1-6
V: TRBV30
size: -
D: -
DNA: TGTGCCTGGAGTGTAGGCTTGCCACCCCTCCACTTT
CDR3: CAWSVGLPPLHF

J: TRBJ2-5
V: TRBV5-1
size: -
D: -
DNA: TGCGCCAGCAGCTCAGTACCGGGACACCAAGAGACCCAGTACTTC
CDR3: CASSSVPGHQETQYF

J: TRBJ2-5
V: TRBV7-8
size: -
D: TRBD2
DNA: TGTGCCAGCAGCTTAGTGGTTGGGCCTAGCGGGGGACAAGAGACCCAGTACTTC
CDR3: CASSLVVGPSGGQETQYF

J: TRBJ1-3
V: TRBV18
size: -
D: -
DNA: TGTGCCAGCTCACCGGGCGGCGGCCCTGGAAACACCATATATTTT
CDR3: CASSPGGGPGNTIYF

J: TRBJ2-1
V: TRBV20-1
size: -
D: -
DNA: TGCAGTGCTAGTCCCGCTTACAATGAGCAGTTCTTC
CDR3: CSASPAYNEQFF

J: TRBJ2-3
V: TRBV28
size: once
D: -
DNA: TGTGCCAGCAGTGCTGATACAGATACGCAGTATTTT
CDR3: CASSADTDTQYF

J: TRBJ2-1
V: TRBV11-3
size: -
D: TRBD1
DNA: TGTGCCAGCAGCCCGGGACAGGGTTCAGGGGTAAATGAGCAGTTCTTC
CDR3: CASSPGQGSGVNEQFF

J: TRBJ2-4
V: TRBV3-1
size: -
D: TRBD2
DNA: TGTGCCAGCAGCCAAGACCCCCAACTAGCGGGGGGGCGGGACATTCAGTACTTC
CDR3: CASSQDPQLAGGRDIQYF

J: TRBJ1-5
V: TRBV24-1
size: once
D: TRBD1
DNA: TGTGCCACCAGTGAGTGGACAGGGGCTGGCAATCAGCCCCAGCATTTT
CDR3: CATSEWTGAGNQPQHF

J: TRBJ2-7
V: TRBV5-1
size: once
D: -
DNA: TGCGCCAGCAGCTTGGATGGGGGCAGAGAGCAGTACTTC
CDR3: CASSLDGGREQYF

J: TRBJ2-3
V: TRBV4-2
size: -
D: -
DNA: TGTGCCAGCAGCCAGGGGACTCCTGCCCACACAGATACGCAGTATTTT
CDR3: CASSQGTPAHTDTQYF

J: TRBJ1-1
V: TRBV2
size: -
D: TRBD1
DNA: TGTGCCAGCAGTGTTCGACAGGGTTCCACTGAAGCTTTCTTT
CDR3: CASSVRQGSTEAFF

J: TRBJ1-2
V: TRBV30
size: -
D: TRBD1
DNA: TGTGCCTGGAGTATCGGACAGGTAACCCGGGAATATGGCTACACCTTC
CDR3: CAWSIGQVTREYGYTF

J: TRBJ2-7
V: TRBV7-8
size: -
D: -
DNA: TGTGCCAGCAGCAGACAAGGAACTAGCTTCGACGAGCAGTACTTC
CDR3: CASSRQGTSFDEQYF

J: TRBJ2-3
V: TRBV3-1
size: -
D: -
DNA: TGTGCCAGCAGCCAAGAGTTAGATACGCAGTATTTT
CDR3: CASSQELDTQYF

J: TRBJ1-1
V: TRBV6-1
size: once
D: -
DNA: TGTGCCAGCAGTCGAAGGGAGTTGGGGGAAGCTTTCTTT
CDR3: CASSRRELGEAFF

J: TRBJ1-4
V: TRBV7-9
size: once
D: -
DNA: TGTGCCAGCAGCTTAGGAGGCGGAGCAACTAATGAAAAACTGTTTTTT
CDR3: CASSLGGGATNEKLFF

J: TRBJ1-4
V: TRBV28
size: -
D: -
DNA: TGTGCCAGCATGGACACCAATGAAAAACTGTTTTTT
CDR3: CASMDTNEKLFF

J: TRBJ2-1
V: TRBV29-1
size: -
D: -
DNA: TGCAGCGTTGAAGATCCGGTCAGAACCTACAATGAGCAGTTCTTC
CDR3: CSVEDPVRTYNEQFF

J: TRBJ1-1
V: TRBV12-3/TRBV12-4
size: -
D: -
DNA: TGTGCCAGCAGTTTTCTCGGGCGCGGCACTGAAGCTTTCTTT
CDR3: CASSFLGRGTEAFF

J: TRBJ2-4
V: TRBV28
size: -
D: -
DNA: TGTGCCAGCAGTACATTATACGCTACCCTCCTAGCCAAAAACATTCAGTACTTC
CDR3: CASSTLYATLLAKNIQYF

J: TRBJ2-1
V: TRBV2
size: -
D: -
DNA: TGTGCCAGCATCTTCGACGCGGCTATCCCTGAGCAGTTCTTC
CDR3: CASIFDAAIPEQFF